Here is one T cell receptor beta chain with its context. CDR1 MNHNS and CDR2 SASEGT come from the germline V gene. V lost 2 bases, J lost 1 base, and 26 bases lay in between. The CDR3 length is 20 residues. These data come from a study of blood T cell repertoires in COVID-19. Libraries were prepared by immunoSEQ multiplex PCR; TCRdb keeps only in-frame clonotypes and omits some of them. The sample consists of 25,000 to 30,000 clones, roughly 88% of them appearing once. Sequencing used peripheral blood. The sequence was obtained from a woman of 80 years or more with COVID-19, enrolled during active disease. This rearrangement joins TRBV6-1 to TRBJ2-5; D remains unclear. The CDR3, as DNA: TGTGCCAGCAGTGAAAAGATAGAGTGGAGACCCAATTTTCTCCAAGAGACCCAGTACTTC. This sequence encodes CASSEKIEWRPNFLQETQYF.